This passage covers 18 T cell receptor beta chains from one sample sequenced in a study of tumor and adjacent non-tumor tissue in lung cancer (dated by TCRdb to the late 2010s). Library prep was done by multiplex PCR. TCRdb shows the sequencer as Illumina HiSeq 2500. Following protocols modified from ARM-PCR, the researchers constructed TCRbeta libraries through three rounds of nested PCR with primers (Table S4). TCRdb ran its own pipeline on the public reads, namely fastp trimming at Q25 and MiXCR clone calling, and kept in-frame beta chains. For every CDR3 protein sequence, its rows merge into one entry that carries the most common genes and DNA. This sample lists 200,000 or so distinct CDR3 sequences; around 71% were detected once. 20% to 25% of the sample comes from the top ten. RNA was isolated from bulk unsorted tissue, and RNA quality was assessed with a NanoDrop ND-1000 and an Agilent 2100.

The sequenced sample consisted of lung tumor tissue. Receptors originate from a man aged 60 to 75 with non-small cell lung cancer.

This chain links TRBV29-1 with TRBJ1-5; D possibly corresponds to TRBD1 (5 bases). The germline V gene encodes CDR1 SQVTM and CDR2 ANQGSEA. The CDR3 runs to 13 residues. Deletions cut 5 bases from V and 3 bases from J, with 11 bases between. For the CDR3, the DNA is TGCAGCGTTCGGAGGGGTCCCAATCAGCCCCAGCATTTT. Translated, it gives CSVRRGPNQPQHF.

This sequence joins TRBV11-3 and TRBJ1-1; 9 nucleotides match TRBD1. From germline, CDR1 is SGHNT and CDR2 YENEEA. The CDR3 spans 14 residues. The V segment lost 10 bases and the J segment 8 bases; nucleotides outside the gene matches: 14. CDR3 region: CANGLTGTGREAFF. CDR3 DNA: TGTGCCAACGGCCTCACCGGGACAGGGAGGGAAGCTTTCTTT. Full variable domain (missing parts from reference TRBV11-3 and TRBJ1-1): EAGVVQSPRYKIIEKKQPVAFWCNPISGHNTLYWYLQNLGQGPELLIRYENEEAVDDSQLPKDRFSAERLKGVDSTLKIQPAELGDSAVYLCANGLTGTGREAFFGQGTRLTVV.

This clonotype was picked up a small number of times. The genes are TRBV5-4 and TRBJ2-3; 13 bases line up with TRBD2. CDR3 length equals 20 residues. Germline-derived CDR1 and CDR2 are SGHNT and YYREEE (reference sequence). With 4 bases clipped from V and 2 bases from J, the junction kept 16 bases outside the gene matches. CDR3 sequence: CASSQFVTSGGGGSTDTQYF. CDR3 coding DNA: TGTGCCAGCAGCCAATTTGTTACTAGCGGGGGGGGAGGTTCCACAGATACGCAGTATTTT.

As to this clonotype: A much larger clonotype is one base distant, so this may be a read error. The genes are TRBV5-5 and TRBJ1-1, with D possibly matching TRBD1 (5 bases). CDR1 is SGHKS and CDR2 is YYEKEE in the germline V gene (reference sequence). CDR3 length: 16 amino acids. Trimming took 3 bases from V and 2 from J, leaving 17 bases between them. The CDR3 DNA reads as TGTGCCAGCAGCTACACCTCGACAGCCCATAACACTGAAGCTTTCTTT. Translating gives CASSYTSTAHNTEAFF.

Turning to this clonotype: A much larger clone lies a single base off, so this may be a read error. CDR3 sequence: CASSSIYRGSTESFF. The CDR3 DNA is TGTGCCAGCAGCTCAATTTACAGGGGGAGTACTGAATCTTTCTTT. The rearrangement uses TRBV6-1 and TRBJ1-1; 8 bases agree with TRBD1. This CDR3 is built from 15 residues. Germline V CDR1 and CDR2: MNHNS, SASEGT.

The rearrangement links TRBV5-6 to TRBJ2-7; D uncertain. The germline CDR1 and CDR2 sequences are SGHDT and YYEEEE. This CDR3 is built from 14 residues. V lost 2 bases, J lost 1 base, and 10 bases lay in between. In nucleotides, the CDR3 is TGTGCCAGCAGCTTATCACCTGGATCCTACGAGCAGTACTTC. This translates into CASSLSPGSYEQYF.

For this clonotype: A much larger clonotype is one base distant, so this may be a read error. The chain links TRBV6-1 to TRBJ1-1; tentatively, D is TRBD1 (6 bases). CDR1 and CDR2 (germline): MNHNS, SASEGT. The CDR3 is made up of 14 amino acids. DNA of the CDR3: TGTGCCAGCAGTCCCCGGACAGCGAACGCTGAAGCTTTCTTT. The encoded protein is CASSPRTANAEAFF.

The sample holds a few counts of this clonotype. The chain employs TRBV5-5 and TRBJ1-1, with 7 bases identical to TRBD1. Germline loops: CDR1 SGHKS, CDR2 YYEKEE (reference sequence). The CDR3 consists of 13 residues. V lost 4 bases to trimming and J lost 5 bases; unmatched junction nucleotides: 5. The chain's CDR3 is CASSVTGKTEAFF. CDR3 sequence (DNA): TGTGCCAGCAGCGTGACAGGGAAGACTGAAGCTTTCTTT.

This sequence joins TRBV28 and TRBJ2-5, with 7 nucleotides matching TRBD1. V lost 3 bases to trimming and J lost 1 base; unmatched junction nucleotides: 14. The germline CDR1 and CDR2 sequences are MDHEN and SYDVKM. This CDR3 spans 18 amino acids. This chain's CDR3 is CASSFDRVVTGLQETQYF. In DNA, the CDR3 is TGTGCCAGCAGTTTCGATCGCGTCGTGACAGGGCTCCAAGAGACCCAGTACTTC.

In this sample, this clonotype turned up many times. The CDR3 bases are TGTGCCAGCAGCAAAGGGGACGGGACGTCCTACGAGCAGTACTTC. The encoded protein is CASSKGDGTSYEQYF. The chain joins TRBV12-3 or TRBV12-4 to TRBJ2-7; D may correspond to TRBD1 or TRBD2 (5 bases each). V was clipped by 6 bases and J by 1 base, with 16 bases between them. The CDR3 is 15 amino acids.

About this clonotype itself: The germline gene is not matched at one end of the junction; a read error may be the cause. The V and J genes are TRBV4-2 and TRBJ1-4; the D gene is possibly TRBD1 (5 bases). The CDR3 contains 18 residues. Germline V CDR1 and CDR2: LGHNA, YNFKEQ. The CDR3: CVSSQGGPSQATNEKLFF. CDR3 DNA: TGTGTCAGCAGCCAAGGCGGTCCATCACAGGCAACTAATGAAAAACTGTTTTTT.

The table lists this clonotype with a count of one. A much larger clonotype is one base distant, so this may be a read error. The chain links TRBV14 to TRBJ2-3; no clear D. The CDR3 totals 16 residues. CDR1 and CDR2 (germline): SGHDN, FVKESK. V was clipped by 2 bases and J by 2 bases, with 14 bases between them. In DNA form, the CDR3 reads TGTGCCAGCAGCCAAAGACGTCGGTCTACCACAGATACGCAGTATTTT. Protein: CASSQRRRSTTDTQYF. The full variable domain, its missing parts supplied by reference TRBV14 and TRBJ2-3, is EAGVTQFPSHSVIEKGQTVTLRCDPISGHDNLYWYRRVMGKEIKFLLHFVKESKQDESGMPNNRFLAERTGGTYSTLKVQPAELEDSGVYFCASSQRRRSTTDTQYFGPGTRLTVL.

This chain joins TRBV11-2 and TRBJ1-1; D is unresolved. The V gene's germline CDR1 is SGHAT and CDR2 FQNNGV. The CDR3 loop spans 13 amino acids. Trimming left V 2 bases short and J 11 bases short, with 15 bases between. CDR3 region: CASSLRGGDFAFF. CDR3 nucleotide sequence: TGTGCCAGCAGCTTACGCGGCGGGGATTTCGCTTTCTTT.

The rearrangement uses TRBV6-1 and TRBJ1-4; no firm D call. CDR3 size: 13 residues. The ends were cut back, 8 bases at V and 0 bases at J, with 7 bases in the middle. Germline CDR1 MNHNS, CDR2 SASEGT. CDR3 residues: CASERATNEKLFF. DNA for the CDR3: TGTGCCAGCGAACGGGCAACTAATGAAAAACTGTTTTTT.

This clonotype occurred a few times. A much more abundant neighbour one base away suggests this may be a read error. This chain joins TRBV11-3 and TRBJ1-2, with D possibly matching TRBD1 (5 bases). This CDR3 comprises 13 residues. Looked up from germline, CDR1 is SGHNT and CDR2 is YENEEA. V was pared by 7 bases and J by 4 bases, with 13 bases between. The CDR3: CASKSSGGYGYTF. The CDR3 DNA follows: TGTGCCAGCAAATCTTCCGGGGGCTATGGCTACACCTTC.

As to this clonotype: The junction differs from germline at one of its ends, possibly a read error. This chain links TRBV20-1 with TRBJ1-6, with D perhaps matching TRBD1 (6 bases). Germline CDR1 reads DFQATT; CDR2 reads SNEGSKA (reference sequence). The CDR3 runs 13 residues. CDR3 residues: CSTRGGLDSSLHF. The CDR3 DNA reads TGCAGTACTAGAGGGGGTTTGGATTCATCCCTCCACTTT.

Notes on this clonotype: Sequence at one end of the junction differs from germline and may be a read error. V usage is TRBV29-1 and J usage is TRBJ2-2, with D perhaps matching TRBD1 or TRBD2 (5 bases each). There are 13 residues in the CDR3. Germline values: CDR1 SQVTM, CDR2 ANQGSEA. The CDR3 DNA reads as TGCAGCCTTGAGAGGGGATACACCGGGGAGCTGTTTTTT. It codes for CSLERGYTGELFF.

J is TRBJ1-1 and V is TRBV4-3; 9 nucleotides line up with TRBD1. This CDR3 region has 15 residues. V lost 10 bases to trimming and J lost 4 bases; unmatched junction nucleotides: 13. The germline V gene has CDR1 LGHNA and CDR2 YSLEER. CDR3 protein: CANNQLGQGGTEAFF. Written as DNA, the CDR3 is TGCGCCAACAACCAGTTGGGACAGGGAGGCACTGAAGCTTTCTTT.